This is a list of T cell receptor beta chains from one sample in a study of blood T cell repertoires in COVID-19. Profiling relied on immunoSEQ multiplex PCR, and the TCRdb table lists in-frame clones only, not all of them. The sample has about 53,000 clones, around 81% seen once. The sequenced sample consisted of peripheral blood. The receptor set was obtained from a woman over 75 with COVID-19, enrolled during active disease. The CDR3 runs from the conserved cysteine through the conserved F or W. D genes are given only for firm matches. Size tells how often a clone was seen (once, few, many) or the class of an expanded clone, and some rows leave it out.

d_call | j_call | clone_size | v_call | cdr3_length | cdr3_nt | cdr3_aa
TRBD2 | TRBJ2-1 | . | TRBV7-9 | 15 | TGTGCCAGCAGCGCGGGGACTAGCGTGACGGGTGAGCAGTTCTTC | CASSAGTSVTGEQFF
TRBD2 | TRBJ2-7 | . | TRBV28 | 14 | TGTGCCAGCAGCCTTAGCGGGACCACCTACGAGCAGTACTTC | CASSLSGTTYEQYF
. | TRBJ2-5 | . | TRBV29-1 | 14 | TGCAGCGTTGACGGGGACACTGCACAAGAGACCCAGTACTTC | CSVDGDTAQETQYF
. | TRBJ2-2 | . | TRBV7-3 | 13 | TGTGCCAGCAGCTCCTTAGCCGGCGGGGAGCTGTTTTTT | CASSSLAGGELFF
TRBD2 | TRBJ2-2 | . | TRBV7-3 | 14 | TGTGCCAGCAGCCCCCGGACTAGCGGAGGGGAGCTGTTTTTT | CASSPRTSGGELFF
TRBD2 | TRBJ2-1 | . | TRBV7-2 | 16 | TGTGCCAGCAGCCCAGAAAGCGGGAGACGAGGCAATGAGCAGTTCTTC | CASSPESGRRGNEQFF
. | TRBJ2-3 | . | TRBV5-6 | 16 | TGTGCCAGCAGCTTTGGCTTCAGCCCCCGGGCAGATACGCAGTATTTT | CASSFGFSPRADTQYF
. | TRBJ2-7 | . | TRBV14 | 14 | TGTGCCAGCAGCCAAGACAGGGGCACCTACGAGCAGTACTTC | CASSQDRGTYEQYF
TRBD2 | TRBJ2-1 | . | TRBV7-2 | 14 | TGTGCCAGCAGCCACGGACTAGTCTACAATGAGCAGTTCTTC | CASSHGLVYNEQFF
TRBD2 | TRBJ2-1 | once | TRBV9 | 16 | TGTGCCAGCAGCTTCCGCCCACTAGCGGGAGGGTATGAGCAGTTCTTC | CASSFRPLAGGYEQFF
TRBD1 | TRBJ1-2 | . | TRBV6-5 | 12 | TGTGCCAGCAGTAATACCGGGACAGGGAGCACCTTC | CASSNTGTGSTF
TRBD2 | TRBJ2-7 | . | TRBV2 | 15 | TGTGCCAGCAGTGAAGATCTAGCGGGGAAGTACGAGCAGTACTTC | CASSEDLAGKYEQYF
TRBD2 | TRBJ2-1 | . | TRBV2 | 15 | TGTGCCAGCAGTAACTTGGGACTAGAAGGGGTTGAGCAGTTCTTC | CASSNLGLEGVEQFF
. | TRBJ2-7 | . | TRBV11-2 | 15 | TGTGCCAGCAGCTTAGCCCAGGGTACTTCCTACGAGCAGTACTTC | CASSLAQGTSYEQYF
. | TRBJ1-5 | . | TRBV24-1 | 13 | TGTGCCACCAGTGACCCTCCCAATCAGCCCCAGCATTTT | CATSDPPNQPQHF
TRBD1 | TRBJ1-1 | . | TRBV7-9 | 15 | TGTGCCAGCAGCCCATTAGGACAGGGCGGCACTGAAGCTTTCTTT | CASSPLGQGGTEAFF
TRBD1 | TRBJ2-1 | . | TRBV7-2 | 14 | TGTGCCAGCAGCCGCTCACAGGGGACCGATGAGCAGTTCTTC | CASSRSQGTDEQFF
TRBD2 | TRBJ2-5 | once | TRBV7-3 | 15 | TGTGCCAGCAGCCTAGCGGGGGGGTCCCAAGAGACCCAGTACTTC | CASSLAGGSQETQYF
TRBD2 | TRBJ2-5 | . | TRBV7-9 | 17 | TGTGCCAGCAGCTTAGGGCCCGTGGGTAGCGGGAGTGAGACCCAGTACTTC | CASSLGPVGSGSETQYF
TRBD1 | TRBJ1-5 | . | TRBV19 | 13 | TGTGCCAGTAGTAAACAGGGGAATCAGCCCCAGCATTTT | CASSKQGNQPQHF
TRBD2 | TRBJ2-7 | once | TRBV11-2 | 15 | TGTGCCAGCAGTGCCCGGACTAGCGGTCCCTACGAGCAGTACTTC | CASSARTSGPYEQYF
TRBD1 | TRBJ2-5 | . | TRBV28 | 15 | TGTGCCAGTAACCGCGGGACAGGGGTTTGGGAGACCCAGTACTTC | CASNRGTGVWETQYF
. | TRBJ2-2 | . | TRBV13 | 15 | TGTGCCAGCAGCCGATACAATCGGAGGACCGGGGAGCTGTTTTTT | CASSRYNRRTGELFF
TRBD1 | TRBJ1-4 | . | TRBV5-5 | 16 | TGTGCCAGCAGCCCTGGGGCACAGGGGATTAATGAAAAACTGTTTTTT | CASSPGAQGINEKLFF
TRBD2 | TRBJ2-7 | few | TRBV7-9 | 16 | TGTGCCAGCAGCCCCTCGATTAGCGGGCTAACCTACGAGCAGTACTTC | CASSPSISGLTYEQYF
. | TRBJ1-5 | . | TRBV10-3 | 15 | TGTGCCATCAAGGCAGGGCCGAATAGCAATCAGCCCCAGCATTTT | CAIKAGPNSNQPQHF
TRBD2 | TRBJ2-7 | . | TRBV30 | 16 | TGTGCCTGGAGTGCTCAACTAGCGGGAGGAGGCTACGAGCAGTACTTC | CAWSAQLAGGGYEQYF
TRBD2 | TRBJ2-1 | . | TRBV19 | 15 | TGTGCCAGTACCAACCGGCTAGCGGGGGACAATGAGCAGTTCTTC | CASTNRLAGDNEQFF
. | TRBJ2-5 | . | TRBV11-2 | 16 | TGTGCCAGCAGCCAAGTGGGTGCAGGGTTGCAAGAGACCCAGTACTTC | CASSQVGAGLQETQYF
. | TRBJ2-7 | . | TRBV19 | 15 | TGTGCCAGTAGTATCCGACTCGACAGAATCTACGAGCAGTACTTC | CASSIRLDRIYEQYF
TRBD2 | TRBJ2-5 | . | TRBV9 | 15 | TGTGCCAGCAGCGTAGTGCTAGCGGGGGTGGAGACCCAGTACTTC | CASSVVLAGVETQYF
. | TRBJ2-3 | . | TRBV19 | 15 | TGTGCCAGTAGCCTTAGCGGCCAAGGCGGAGATACGCAGTATTTT | CASSLSGQGGDTQYF
. | TRBJ2-1 | . | TRBV10-3 | 14 | TGTGCCATCCGGGAGTCGAGCTCCTACAATGAGCAGTTCTTC | CAIRESSSYNEQFF
TRBD1 | TRBJ1-1 | few | TRBV7-2 | 16 | TGTGCCAGCAGCTTAGCGTATAGGGGGCGTGGGTCTGGGGCTTTCTTT | CASSLAYRGRGSGAFF
TRBD2 | TRBJ2-2 | few | TRBV19 | 15 | TGTGCCAGTAGTCCGGGACTAGCGGGAACCGGGGAGCTGTTTTTT | CASSPGLAGTGELFF
TRBD2 | TRBJ2-1 | once | TRBV7-9 | 16 | TGTGCCAGCAGCTTAGAAGGACTAGCAGCTTACAATGAGCAGTTCTTC | CASSLEGLAAYNEQFF
TRBD1 | TRBJ2-6 | . | TRBV4-1 | 15 | TGCGCCAGCAGCCCGCAGGGGGCTGGGGCCAACGTCCTGACTTTC | CASSPQGAGANVLTF
TRBD2 | TRBJ2-5 | . | TRBV5-1 | 17 | TGCGCCAGCAGCTTGGGTGTGGCGGGAGGTGCTCAAGAGACCCAGTACTTC | CASSLGVAGGAQETQYF
. | TRBJ1-4 | . | TRBV3-1/TRBV3-2 | 13 | TGTGCCAGCAGCCAAGATCCTAGTGAAAAACTGTTTTTT | CASSQDPSEKLFF
. | TRBJ2-7 | . | TRBV30 | 10 | TGTGCGTGGGGGTTCTTCGAGCAGTACTTC | CAWGFFEQYF
. | TRBJ2-6 | . | TRBV4-1 | 18 | TGCGCCAGCAGCCCCACAGGGAGCACTAGCTCTGGGGCCAACGTCCTGACTTTC | CASSPTGSTSSGANVLTF
TRBD1 | TRBJ1-1 | . | TRBV7-9 | 15 | TGTGCCAGCGCCGTGGACAGGGGCGGGTACACTGAAGCTTTCTTT | CASAVDRGGYTEAFF
. | TRBJ2-3 | . | TRBV28 | 14 | TGTGCCAGCAGTTTAGCGGGGTTCACAGATACGCAGTATTTT | CASSLAGFTDTQYF
. | TRBJ2-2 | . | TRBV6-5 | 14 | TGTGCCAGCAAGCGACTAGCGAACACCGGGGAGCTGTTTTTT | CASKRLANTGELFF
. | TRBJ1-5 | few | TRBV6-5 | 14 | TGTGCCAGCAGTCCCGACTCCGGAGGTCTGCCCCAGCATTTT | CASSPDSGGLPQHF
TRBD2 | TRBJ2-1 | . | TRBV7-9 | 16 | TGTGCCAGCAGCTTAGGACTAGCGGGAGGGAGAAATGAGCAGTTCTTC | CASSLGLAGGRNEQFF
. | TRBJ2-5 | . | TRBV5-1 | 13 | TGCGCCAGCAGCTCCTGGACAGAAGAGACCCAGTACTTC | CASSSWTEETQYF
. | TRBJ2-5 | . | TRBV18 | 12 | TGTGCCAGCTCATCGTACCAAGAGACCCAGTACTTC | CASSSYQETQYF
TRBD1 | TRBJ1-2 | . | TRBV7-9 | 15 | TGTGCCAGCAGCCCCAGGACAGGGGGGATCTATGGCTACACCTTC | CASSPRTGGIYGYTF
. | TRBJ2-7 | . | TRBV27 | 14 | TGTGCCAGCAGTTCCGTCGGACAGTCCTACGAGCAGTACTTC | CASSSVGQSYEQYF
. | TRBJ1-6 | . | TRBV10-3 | 17 | TGTGCCATCAGTGGTTCATCAGTCGGCGGCTATAATTCACCCCTCCACTTT | CAISGSSVGGYNSPLHF
TRBD2 | TRBJ2-1 | . | TRBV4-1 | 15 | TGCGCCAGCAGCCAAGGGGCTAGCGGGAGTTTTAAGCAGTTCTTC | CASSQGASGSFKQFF
TRBD1 | TRBJ1-2 | . | TRBV18 | 15 | TGTGCCAGCTCACCACCAACAGGGGCGAACTATGGCTACACCTTC | CASSPPTGANYGYTF
TRBD2 | TRBJ2-1 | few | TRBV5-6 | 13 | TGTGCCAGCGGACAGCGGGAGTACAATGAGCAGTTCTTC | CASGQREYNEQFF